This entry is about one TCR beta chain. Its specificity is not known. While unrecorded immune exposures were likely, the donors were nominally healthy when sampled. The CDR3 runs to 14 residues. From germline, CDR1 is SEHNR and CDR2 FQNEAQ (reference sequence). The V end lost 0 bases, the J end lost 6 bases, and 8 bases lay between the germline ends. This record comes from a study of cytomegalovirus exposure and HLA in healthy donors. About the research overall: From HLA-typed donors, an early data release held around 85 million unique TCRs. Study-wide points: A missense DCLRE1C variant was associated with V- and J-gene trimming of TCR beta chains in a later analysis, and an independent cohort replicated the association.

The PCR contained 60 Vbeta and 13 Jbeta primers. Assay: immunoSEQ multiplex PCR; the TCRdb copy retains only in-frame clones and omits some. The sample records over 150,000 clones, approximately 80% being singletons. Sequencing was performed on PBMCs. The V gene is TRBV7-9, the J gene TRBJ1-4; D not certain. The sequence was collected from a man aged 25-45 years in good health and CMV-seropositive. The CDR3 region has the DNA TGTGCCAGCAGCTTAGCGCGAGCGGATGAAAAACTGTTTTTT. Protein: CASSLARADEKLFF. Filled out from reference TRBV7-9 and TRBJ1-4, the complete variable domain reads DTGVSQNPRHKITKRGQNVTFRCDPISEHNRLYWYRQTLGQGPEFLTYFQNEAQLEKSRLLSDRFSAERPKGSFSTLEIQRTEQGDSAMYLCASSLARADEKLFFGSGTQLSVL.